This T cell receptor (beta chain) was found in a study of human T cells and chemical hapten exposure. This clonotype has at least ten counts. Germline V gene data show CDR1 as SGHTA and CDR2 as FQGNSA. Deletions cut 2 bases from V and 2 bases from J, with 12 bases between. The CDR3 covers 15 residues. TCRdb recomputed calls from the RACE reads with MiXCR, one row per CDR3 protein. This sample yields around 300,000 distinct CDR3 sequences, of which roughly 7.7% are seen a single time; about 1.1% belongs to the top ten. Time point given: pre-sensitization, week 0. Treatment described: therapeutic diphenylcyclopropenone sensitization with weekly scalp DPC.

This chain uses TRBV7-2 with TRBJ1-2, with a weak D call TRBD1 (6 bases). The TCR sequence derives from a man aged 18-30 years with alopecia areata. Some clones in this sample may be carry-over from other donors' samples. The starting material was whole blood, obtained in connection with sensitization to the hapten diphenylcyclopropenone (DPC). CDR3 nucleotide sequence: TGTGCCAGCAGCTTACTGGGGGCTGTCAACTATGGCTACACCTTC. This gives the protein CASSLLGAVNYGYTF.